A selection of T cell receptor beta chains follows, all from one sample in a study of T cell repertoires and HLA-DP antigens. The assay was immunoSEQ multiplex PCR, and TCRdb's table has in-frame clones only and misses some. Of some 89,000 clones listed, more than 75% are singletons. Their specific antigens are unknown. Sequencing was carried out using CD4+ T cells from PBMCs. All receptors come from a man aged 50-60 years in good health and CMV-seronegative. The CDR3 runs from the conserved cysteine through the conserved F or W. Fields, in order: CDR3 DNA, CDR3 protein, clone size, J gene, D gene, V gene. The D gene is left open where the match is weak. Not all rows give a size; the values are once, few, many and, for expanded clones, a class.

TGTGCCAGCAGCTCCGGGGTTGGCGAGCAGTACTTC CASSSGVGEQYF NA TRBJ2-7 NA TRBV5-5
TGTGCCAGCTCACCTAGGACTAGCGGGGCCTACGAGCAGTACTTC CASSPRTSGAYEQYF few TRBJ2-7 TRBD2 TRBV18
TGTGCCATCAGTGAGGCCAGTCTAGCGGGAGCTGGAACCGGGGAGCTGTTTTTT CAISEASLAGAGTGELFF NA TRBJ2-2 TRBD2 TRBV10-3
TGTGCCAGCAGCACGCCCGCCGGGACACTCTATGGCTACACCTTC CASSTPAGTLYGYTF NA TRBJ1-2 NA TRBV5-8
TGTGCCAGCAGTTTTTTATCGACAGGGCTTCAAGAGACCCAGTACTTC CASSFLSTGLQETQYF NA TRBJ2-5 TRBD1 TRBV28
TGTGCCAGTAGTGCCCGGGACAGGGTTGGAACTGAAGCTTTCTTT CASSARDRVGTEAFF NA TRBJ1-1 TRBD1 TRBV19
TGTGCCAGTAGAATACAGGGGGCCCTTTCAAATCAGCCCCAGCATTTT CASRIQGALSNQPQHF NA TRBJ1-5 TRBD1 TRBV19
TGTGCCAGCTCACCACAGGGGACCTACGAGCAGTACTTC CASSPQGTYEQYF NA TRBJ2-7 NA TRBV18
TGTGCCAGCAGCTTTGGGGGCGGGTACCAAGAGACCCAGTACTTC CASSFGGGYQETQYF NA TRBJ2-5 NA TRBV5-4
TGTGCCAGCAGTGTGACGGTAGATAATTCACCCCTCCACTTT CASSVTVDNSPLHF NA TRBJ1-6 NA TRBV25-1
TGTGCCTGGCGCAGGGGGAGTACTGAAGCTTTCTTT CAWRRGSTEAFF once TRBJ1-1 TRBD1 TRBV30
TGCGCCAGCAGCCCCGGACTAGCGGGAGTTAGCGAGCAGTACTTC CASSPGLAGVSEQYF few TRBJ2-7 TRBD2 TRBV4-1
TGTGCCAGCAGGACGACTAGCTTCGGCGAGCAGTACTTC CASRTTSFGEQYF NA TRBJ2-7 TRBD2 TRBV27
TGTGCCAGCTCATTAAGAGCGAGGCAGAACACTGAAGCTTTCTTT CASSLRARQNTEAFF NA TRBJ1-1 NA TRBV18